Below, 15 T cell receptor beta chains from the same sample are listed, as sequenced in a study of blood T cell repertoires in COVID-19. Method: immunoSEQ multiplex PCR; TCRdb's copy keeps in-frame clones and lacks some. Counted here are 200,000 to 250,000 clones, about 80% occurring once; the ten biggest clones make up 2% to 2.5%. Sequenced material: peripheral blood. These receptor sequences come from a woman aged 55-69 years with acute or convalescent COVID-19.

CDR3 in amino acids: CASSTGQGAGDTQYF. The CDR3 DNA reads as TGTGCCAGCAGCACGGGACAGGGGGCGGGAGATACGCAGTATTTT. The gene calls are TRBV11-2 and TRBJ2-3; 12 positions agree with TRBD1. The germline CDR1 and CDR2 sequences are SGHAT and FQNNGV. J gave up 5 bases and V 5 bases, and 5 bases lay outside the gene matches. There are 15 residues in the CDR3.

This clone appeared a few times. CDR3 region: CSASSGGAYGELFF. CDR3 DNA sequence: TGCAGTGCTAGTAGCGGGGGGGCGTACGGGGAGCTGTTTTTT. V and J are TRBV20-1 and TRBJ2-2; 11 bases are shared with TRBD2. This CDR3 region has 14 residues. V lost 3 bases, J lost 7 bases, and 4 bases stayed unmatched. The germline gives CDR1 DFQATT, CDR2 SNEGSKA (reference sequence).

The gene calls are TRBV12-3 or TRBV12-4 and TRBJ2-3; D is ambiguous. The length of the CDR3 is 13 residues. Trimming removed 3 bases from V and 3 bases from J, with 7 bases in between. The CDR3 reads CASSFRVTDTQYF. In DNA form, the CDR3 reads TGTGCCAGCAGTTTTCGCGTTACAGATACGCAGTATTTT.

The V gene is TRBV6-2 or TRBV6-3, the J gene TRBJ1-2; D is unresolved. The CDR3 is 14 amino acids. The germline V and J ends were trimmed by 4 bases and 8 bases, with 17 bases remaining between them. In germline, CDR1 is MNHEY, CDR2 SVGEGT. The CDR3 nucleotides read TGTGCCAGCAGTTTAATACAGCACCCTGCCGGCTACACCTTC. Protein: CASSLIQHPAGYTF.

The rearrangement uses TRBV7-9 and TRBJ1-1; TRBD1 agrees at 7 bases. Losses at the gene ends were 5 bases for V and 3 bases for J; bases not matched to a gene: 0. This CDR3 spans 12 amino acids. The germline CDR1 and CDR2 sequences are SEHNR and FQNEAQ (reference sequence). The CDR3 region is CASSTGDTEAFF. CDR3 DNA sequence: TGTGCCAGCAGCACAGGGGACACTGAAGCTTTCTTT.

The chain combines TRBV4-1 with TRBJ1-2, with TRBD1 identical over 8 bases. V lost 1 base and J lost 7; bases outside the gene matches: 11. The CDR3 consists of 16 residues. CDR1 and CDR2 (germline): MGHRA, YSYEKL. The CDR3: CASSQVAGQAVFGYTF. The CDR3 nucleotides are TGCGCCAGCAGCCAAGTGGCGGGACAGGCCGTTTTTGGCTACACCTTC.

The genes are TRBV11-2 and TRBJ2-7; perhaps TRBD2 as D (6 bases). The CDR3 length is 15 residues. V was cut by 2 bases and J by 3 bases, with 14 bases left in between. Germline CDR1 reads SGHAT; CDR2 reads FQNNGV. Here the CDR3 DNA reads TGTGCCAGCAGCTTAATGGCGGGGAGCTTCTACGAGCAGTACTTC. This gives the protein CASSLMAGSFYEQYF. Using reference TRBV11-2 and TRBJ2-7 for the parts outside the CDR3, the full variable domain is EAGVAQSPRYKIIEKRQSVAFWCNPISGHATLYWYQQILGQGPKLLIQFQNNGVVDDSQLPKDRFSAERLKGVDSTLKIQPAKLEDSAVYLCASSLMAGSFYEQYFGPGTRLTVT.

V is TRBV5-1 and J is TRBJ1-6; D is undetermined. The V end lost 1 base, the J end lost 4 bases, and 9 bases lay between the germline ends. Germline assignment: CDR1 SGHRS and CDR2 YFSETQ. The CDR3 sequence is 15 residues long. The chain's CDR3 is CASSLRQAYNSPLHF. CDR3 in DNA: TGCGCCAGCAGCTTGAGGCAGGCGTATAATTCACCCCTCCACTTT.

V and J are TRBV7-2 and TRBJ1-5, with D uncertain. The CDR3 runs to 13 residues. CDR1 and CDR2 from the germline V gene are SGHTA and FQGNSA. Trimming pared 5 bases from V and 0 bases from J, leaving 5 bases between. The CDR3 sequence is CASSARSNQPQHF. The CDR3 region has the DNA TGTGCCAGCAGCGCGCGTAGCAATCAGCCCCAGCATTTT.

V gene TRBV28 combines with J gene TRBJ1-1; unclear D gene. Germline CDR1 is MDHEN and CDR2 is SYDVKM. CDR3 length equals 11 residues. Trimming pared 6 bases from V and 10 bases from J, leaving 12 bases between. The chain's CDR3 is CASSRSELAFF. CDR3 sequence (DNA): TGTGCCAGCAGCCGGTCTGAGTTAGCTTTCTTT.

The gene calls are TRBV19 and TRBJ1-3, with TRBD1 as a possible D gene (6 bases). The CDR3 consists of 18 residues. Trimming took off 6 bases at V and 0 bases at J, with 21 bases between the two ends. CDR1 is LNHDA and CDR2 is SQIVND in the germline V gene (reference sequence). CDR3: CASSLMVLDSLSGNTIYF. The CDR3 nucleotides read TGTGCCAGTAGCCTCATGGTTTTGGACAGCCTCTCTGGAAACACCATATATTTT.

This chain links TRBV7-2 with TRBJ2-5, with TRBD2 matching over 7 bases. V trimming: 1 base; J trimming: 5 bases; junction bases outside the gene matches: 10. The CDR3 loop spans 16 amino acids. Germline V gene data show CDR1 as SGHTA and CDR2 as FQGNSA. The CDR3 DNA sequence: TGTGCCAGCAGCTTAGGCGGCGGGGGTGCCGGGGAGACCCAGTACTTC. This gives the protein CASSLGGGGAGETQYF. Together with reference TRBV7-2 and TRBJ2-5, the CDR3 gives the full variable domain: GAGVSQSPSNKVTEKGKDVELRCDPISGHTALYWYRQSLGQGLEFLIYFQGNSAPDKSGLPSDRFSAERTGGSVSTLTIQRTQQEDSAVYLCASSLGGGGAGETQYFGPGTRLLVL.

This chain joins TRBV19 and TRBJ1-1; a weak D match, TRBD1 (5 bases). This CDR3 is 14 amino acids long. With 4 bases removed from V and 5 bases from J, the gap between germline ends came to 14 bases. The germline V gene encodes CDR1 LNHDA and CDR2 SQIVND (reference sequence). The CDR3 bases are TGTGCCAGTAGTAGAGAGGGACGGGGGACTGAAGCTTTCTTT. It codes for CASSREGRGTEAFF.

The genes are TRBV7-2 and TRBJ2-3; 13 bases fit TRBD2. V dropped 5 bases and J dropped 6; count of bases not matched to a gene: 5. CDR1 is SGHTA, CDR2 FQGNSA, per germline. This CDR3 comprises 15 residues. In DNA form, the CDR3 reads TGTGCCAGCAGCCGGCAGACTAGCGGGGGGGATACGCAGTATTTT. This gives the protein CASSRQTSGGDTQYF. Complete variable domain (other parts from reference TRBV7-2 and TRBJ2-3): GAGVSQSPSNKVTEKGKDVELRCDPISGHTALYWYRQSLGQGLEFLIYFQGNSAPDKSGLPSDRFSAERTGGSVSTLTIQRTQQEDSAVYLCASSRQTSGGDTQYFGPGTRLTVL.

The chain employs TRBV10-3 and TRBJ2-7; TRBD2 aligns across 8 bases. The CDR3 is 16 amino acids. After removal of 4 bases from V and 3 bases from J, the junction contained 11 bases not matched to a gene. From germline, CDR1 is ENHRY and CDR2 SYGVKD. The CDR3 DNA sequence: TGTGCCATCAGTGGGGTAGCGGGGAAGGGCATCTACGAGCAGTACTTC. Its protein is CAISGVAGKGIYEQYF.